What follows are 8 T cell receptor beta chains derived from one specimen sequenced in a study of radiotherapy plus CTLA-4 blockade in lung cancer. Method: immunoSEQ multiplex PCR; TCRdb's copy keeps in-frame clones and lacks some. This table holds fewer than 100,000 clones, less than 85% found once. The sequencing here drew on peripheral blood, taken from a patient treated with radiotherapy plus ipilimumab. The receptors here all came from a human donor with non-small cell lung cancer who had stable disease on radiotherapy plus ipilimumab.

This sequence joins TRBV11-3 and TRBJ1-2, with a tentative D call TRBD1 (5 bases). V lost 5 bases to trimming and J lost 4 bases, with 17 bases between them. This CDR3 is built from 15 residues. Germline V lookup: CDR1 SGHNT, CDR2 YENEEA. The CDR3: CASSPGHGASYGYTF. The CDR3 DNA follows: TGTGCCAGCAGCCCCGGACACGGGGCGAGCTATGGCTACACCTTC.

The V call is TRBV9, the J call TRBJ1-4; the match to TRBD1 covers 8 bases. V shed 0 bases and J 7 bases; nucleotides not matched to a gene: 8. CDR3 length: 16 residues. Germline loops: CDR1 SGDLS, CDR2 YYNGEE. This CDR3 reads CASSVDTGGMSEKLFF. The CDR3 DNA follows: TGTGCCAGCAGCGTAGACACAGGGGGTATGAGTGAAAAACTGTTTTTT. The variable domain in full, with the rest retrieved from reference TRBV9 and TRBJ1-4, is DSGVTQTPKHLITATGQRVTLRCSPRSGDLSVYWYQQSLDQGLQFLIQYYNGEERAKGNILERFSAQQFPDLHSELNLSSLELGDSALYFCASSVDTGGMSEKLFFGSGTQLSVL.

The J gene is TRBJ1-1, the V gene TRBV9; D ambiguous. Trimming took off 3 bases at V and 3 bases at J, with 15 bases between the two ends. The CDR3 length is 15 residues. The germline V gene has CDR1 SGDLS and CDR2 YYNGEE. In DNA form, the CDR3 reads TGTGCCAGCAGCGCTCGGTGGGGAAGCGACACTGAAGCTTTCTTT. Translation: CASSARWGSDTEAFF.

This sequence joins TRBV7-9 and TRBJ2-7; D may be TRBD1 or TRBD2 (5 bases each). Trimming left V 5 bases short and J 6 bases short, with 20 bases between. CDR1 is SEHNR and CDR2 is FQNEAQ in the germline V gene (reference sequence). The CDR3 runs 15 residues. This CDR3 is CASSQEGTLPFEQYF. Here the CDR3 DNA reads TGTGCCAGCAGCCAAGAAGGGACCCTTCCCTTCGAGCAGTACTTC. Supplemented by reference TRBV7-9 and TRBJ2-7, the full variable domain reads DTGVSQNPRHKITKRGQNVTFRCDPISEHNRLYWYRQTLGQGPEFLTYFQNEAQLEKSRLLSDRFSAERPKGSFSTLEIQRTEQGDSAMYLCASSQEGTLPFEQYFGPGTRLTVT.

The chain links TRBV5-1 to TRBJ1-6; D remains unclear. The CDR3 runs 13 residues. In germline, CDR1 is SGHRS, CDR2 YFSETQ. Trimming pared 0 bases from V and 7 bases from J, leaving 5 bases between. In DNA, the CDR3 is TGCGCCAGCAGCTTGGAGAGAAATTCACCCCTCCACTTT. Translating gives CASSLERNSPLHF.

The V gene is TRBV7-6, the J gene TRBJ1-5; 8 nucleotides line up with TRBD1. CDR3 length: 15 amino acids. Unmatched junction bases numbered 7, after V lost 5 bases and J lost 4 bases. Germline V gene lookup returns CDR1 SGHVS and CDR2 FNYEAQ. CDR3 in amino acids: CASSQDRVWNQPQHF. The CDR3 DNA reads TGTGCCAGCAGCCAGGACAGGGTTTGGAATCAGCCCCAGCATTTT.

CDR3 amino acids: CASSLLRQGYNEQFF. The CDR3 coding sequence is TGTGCCAGCAGCCTACTCCGACAGGGCTACAATGAGCAGTTCTTC. The rearrangement uses TRBV27 and TRBJ2-1, with 7 bases that match TRBD1. The CDR3 runs to 15 residues. Trimming took 6 bases from V and 3 from J; bases not matched to a gene: 8. In germline, CDR1 is MNHEY, CDR2 SMNVEV (reference sequence).

V and J are TRBV7-3 and TRBJ1-2; tentatively, D is TRBD1 (5 bases). The V and J ends lost 4 bases and 4 bases respectively, with 13 bases between them. Germline CDR1 SGHTA, CDR2 FQGTGA. The CDR3 has 14 amino acids. CDR3 DNA sequence: TGTGCCAGCAGCTCACGGGTCGGGGGCTATGGCTACACCTTC. Encoded protein: CASSSRVGGYGYTF.